This T cell receptor beta chain was sequenced in a study of beta chain features in type 1 diabetes (dated by TCRdb to 2016 to 2018). Broadly, across the study: Mean age, gender distribution, total cell number and subset yield did not differ between patients and healthy donors. Across all samples, 107,917,701 sorted cells were examined, and cell number per subset correlated strongly with RNA yield. In the study, recently diagnosed type 1 diabetes patients and matched healthy donors were compared on the TCRB repertoires of their sorted circulating CD4+ T cell subsets. Naive and central memory subsets were obtained from all 28 donors, but regulatory and stem cell-like memory subsets were isolated from only 8 patients and roughly eight healthy donors.

General findings and caveats noted by the study authors: Fewer insertions and more nucleotide deletions at VDJ recombination sites were observed in patients with type 1 diabetes, implying thymic rearrangement abnormalities. Only small numbers of individuals were included in the HLA sub-analyses, which left unresolved whether HLA type had any influence on TCRB rearrangement. Naive, central memory and regulatory TCRB repertoires appeared to be more alike among patients than among healthy donors. Shorter templates might have been favored by PCR, but patient and control samples were amplified and corrected together, so both groups would have been affected equally by any skew. A moderate but significant shortening of TCRB CDR3 length was observed in type 1 diabetes patients in all four CD4+ subsets. Because cDNA rather than genomic DNA was sequenced, highly expressing activated cells could have been over-represented, although no difference in activation and CD3 levels was found between groups.

This clone appeared a few times. Its antigen remains undetermined. One base away there is no much larger clone; base qualities are not given. The High Capacity cDNA Reverse Transcription Kit was used to reverse transcribe all of the isolated RNA, meaning that expressed TCRB transcripts were what got sequenced. Naive, central memory and regulatory T cell samples underwent deep immunoSEQ sequencing, averaging roughly 3.3 million total reads per sample. After sorted cells were lysed in RLT buffer, RNA was extracted with DNase-treated RNeasy Micro or Mini kits, with the choice depending on cell number. To prevent cross-contamination, every cell subset was processed on its own, while patient and healthy donor samples were processed together. TCRB sequences were amplified from cDNA with the immunoSEQ multiplex PCR, producing 87-bp fragments spanning the CDR3 region. Amplicons were sequenced on the Illumina HiSeq platform. The authors' pipeline ran thus. Synthetic template baselines were used to correct PCR bias computationally, reads within Hamming distance 2 were collapsed, and singletons that could not be merged were discarded. Reads were aligned against IMGT so that V, D and J genes, CDR3 length and insertions or deletions at six rearrangement sites could be assigned. Within each subset, clonotype counts were normalized to the number of sorted cells before true diversity and Gini coefficients were calculated with the tcR R package. The overlap coefficient, calculated on TCRB nucleotide sequences, was used to quantify repertoire sharing. As a proxy for the pre-selection repertoire, out-of-frame TCRB sequences from naive cells were analyzed. TCRdb mirrors the immuneACCESS table, restricted to in-frame sequences. Some clones are absent from its copies; in checked studies, under half trace to an unresolved V gene, and the reason for the others is unknown. The DNA gave D and trimming, while V, J and clone size come from that table. The sample records 640,000 or so clones, over 13% of which are singletons. Around 0.04% of the sample rests with the top ten.

A single peripheral blood draw of around 0.11 L on average was collected from each donor into heparinised tubes. Naive, central memory, regulatory and stem cell-like memory CD4+ T cells were sorted on a BD FACSAria II using a panel including CD45RO, CCR7, CD25, CD127, CD95 and CD27. A purity above 98% was achieved for all sorted populations. Right away, PBMCs were isolated by Lymphoprep density gradient centrifugation and were stained directly, with no culture step. So that batch effects would be minimized, each experiment stained and sorted samples in pairs, pairing one healthy donor with one patient. Sequenced input: naive CD4+ T cells from blood. The meaning of the sample's cell subset or site label: true naive CD4+ T cells. The TCR originated in a man younger than 35 with type 1 diabetes.

The CDR3 region reads CASRRRPPGGTLNEQFF. The sequenced DNA is TGTGCCAGCAGGCGGCGGCCTCCGGGAGGCACCCTGAATGAGCAGTTCTTC. Recombination linked TRBV27 to TRBJ2-1; 7 bases in the middle match TRBD2. Taken from cysteine to phenylalanine, the CDR3 has 17 residues. Of all the DNA, just the CDR3 is kept, 51 bases in frame from base 1. The germline V end is reduced by 6 bases and the J end by 7 bases; junction bases left unmatched: 18. CDR1 and CDR2 (MNHEY, SMNVEV) derive from the germline V gene (reference sequence).